This passage covers 20 T cell receptor beta chains from one sample sequenced in a study of T cell repertoires in cytomegalovirus infection (dated by TCRdb to about 2019). For these receptors, no antigen is known. Sequenced on an Illumina HiSeq 1500. The public reads were run again by TCRdb, first through fastp at Q25 and then through MiXCR, and only productive beta chains were kept. Here each entry gathers all rows of one CDR3 protein and keeps the most common genes and DNA. This sample has 750,000 to 950,000 distinct CDR3 sequences in its table, and under 35% of those were observed once. 13% of the sample belongs to the ten largest clones. The treatment or condition label on this specimen signifies: in vitro stimulation with specific CMV peptide epitopes to enrich CMV-specific T cells. The source was cultured CD8+ T cells from PBMCs, collected from culture after CMV antigen stimulation. The receptor source for this set is a human donor in good health (CMV status not recorded). Some clones in this sample may be carry-over from other donors' samples.

The rearrangement joins TRBV7-6 to TRBJ2-7; D not certain. Per the germline V gene, CDR1 is SGHVS and CDR2 is FNYEAQ. Trimming took 5 bases from V and 6 from J, leaving 11 bases between them. This CDR3 has 12 residues. For the CDR3, the DNA is TGTGCCAGCAGCCCCCTCGGGTTCGAGCAGTACTTC. Protein: CASSPLGFEQYF.

This clonotype was seen a few times. This chain connects TRBV27 to TRBJ2-1; 13 nucleotides match TRBD2. In germline, CDR1 is MNHEY, CDR2 SMNVEV (reference sequence). V shed 3 bases, J shed 8 bases, and the junction held 7 bases outside the gene matches. This CDR3 spans 16 amino acids. The CDR3 region is CASSLGLAGYYYEQFF. DNA for the CDR3: TGTGCCAGCAGTTTGGGACTAGCGGGGTACTATTATGAGCAGTTCTTC.

This chain joins TRBV11-2 and TRBJ1-2; 7 bases align to TRBD1. CDR1 is SGHAT and CDR2 is FQNNGV in the germline V gene. J was trimmed by 7 bases and V by 4 bases; bases with no gene match: 6. The CDR3 length is 13 residues. CDR3 coding DNA: TGTGCCAGCAGCTCTACAGGGGCGCTTGGCTACACCTTC. Residues: CASSSTGALGYTF.

CDR3 amino acids: CASSFGRGAREKLFF. As DNA, the CDR3 is TGTGCCAGCAGTTTTGGGCGAGGGGCTCGTGAAAAACTGTTTTTT. The chain has TRBV28 and TRBJ1-4; perhaps TRBD1 as D (5 bases). V was clipped by 3 bases and J by 7 bases, with 15 bases between them. Germline V gene sequence: CDR1 MDHEN, CDR2 SYDVKM. The CDR3 runs to 15 residues.

This chain joins TRBV29-1 and TRBJ2-1; D is unclear. Germline V gene sequence: CDR1 SQVTM, CDR2 ANQGSEA. This CDR3 spans 14 amino acids. The ends were cut back, 3 bases at V and 0 bases at J, with 9 bases in the middle. In DNA, the CDR3 is TGCAGCGTTGATACGGTCGTCTCCTACAATGAGCAGTTCTTC. Its translation is CSVDTVVSYNEQFF.

This chain links TRBV12-5 with TRBJ2-2, with 9 bases identical to TRBD1. CDR1 is LGHNT, CDR2 FRNRAP, per germline. J gave up 0 bases and V 2 bases, and 10 bases lay outside the gene matches. The CDR3 is made up of 19 amino acids. The CDR3 DNA reads as TGTGCTAGTGGTTTGAGGAGCGGGGACAGGGCCGCGAACACCGGGGAGCTGTTTTTT. Protein sequence: CASGLRSGDRAANTGELFF. Full variable domain (remainder filled in from reference TRBV12-5 and TRBJ2-2): DARVTQTPRHKVTEMGQEVTMRCQPILGHNTVFWYRQTMMQGLELLAYFRNRAPLDDSGMPKDRFSAEMPDATLATLKIQPSEPRDSAVYFCASGLRSGDRAANTGELFFGEGSRLTVL.

This chain connects TRBV19 to TRBJ2-5; a weak D match, TRBD2 (6 bases). This CDR3 comprises 13 residues. Germline values: CDR1 LNHDA, CDR2 SQIVND (reference sequence). Trimming took off 5 bases at V and 5 bases at J, with 12 bases between the two ends. The CDR3 spells CASSFGTGETQYF. CDR3 coding DNA: TGTGCCAGTAGTTTCGGGACTGGGGAGACCCAGTACTTC.

This sequence joins TRBV14 and TRBJ2-2; D is ambiguous. In germline, CDR1 is SGHDN, CDR2 FVKESK. V was shortened by 0 bases and J by 6 bases, with 14 bases between the two germline ends. CDR3 size: 16 residues. CDR3 region: CASSQEGSPFSGELFF. The DNA for the CDR3 is TGTGCCAGCAGCCAAGAGGGCAGCCCATTCTCCGGGGAGCTGTTTTTT.

This clonotype has at least ten counts. This rearrangement joins TRBV7-8 to TRBJ2-1, with TRBD2 matching over 10 bases. The ends lost 5 bases at V and 4 bases at J; junction bases unmatched: 5. This CDR3 has 15 amino acids. Germline V gene data show CDR1 as SGHVS and CDR2 as FQNEAQ. The CDR3 nucleotides are TGTGCCAGCAGCCAGGGGACTAGCGTGTACAATGAGCAGTTCTTC. It is translated as CASSQGTSVYNEQFF.

About this clonotype itself: A clone one base away is much larger, so this may be a read error. The CDR3 spells CASTLGRGSETRYF. Here the CDR3 DNA reads TGTGCCAGCACCCTGGGCAGGGGTTCGGAGACCCGGTACTTC. The chain is built from TRBV6-6 and TRBJ2-5; tentatively, D is TRBD1 (6 bases). The CDR3 consists of 14 residues. Germline loops: CDR1 MNHNY, CDR2 SVGAGI (reference sequence).

The rearrangement uses TRBV9 and TRBJ2-3; D possibly corresponds to TRBD2 (7 bases). V gave up 3 bases and J gave up 3 bases, with 14 bases separating them. The length of the CDR3 is 15 residues. The germline gives CDR1 SGDLS, CDR2 YYNGEE. The CDR3 DNA sequence: TGTGCCAGCAGCGCAAAAGCGGGGACAACAGATACGCAGTATTTT. Protein product: CASSAKAGTTDTQYF. The full variable domain, in which reference TRBV9 and TRBJ2-3 provide the parts outside the CDR3, is DSGVTQTPKHLITATGQRVTLRCSPRSGDLSVYWYQQSLDQGLQFLIQYYNGEERAKGNILERFSAQQFPDLHSELNLSSLELGDSALYFCASSAKAGTTDTQYFGPGTRLTVL.

This clonotype was observed many times. This sequence joins TRBV7-2 and TRBJ2-3, with a tentative D call TRBD1 (6 bases). CDR3 size: 15 residues. Germline CDR1 and CDR2: SGHTA and FQGNSA. The V end was cut by 2 bases, the J end by 2 bases, with 11 bases between. This chain's CDR3 is CASSLLDRSTDTQYF. The CDR3 coding sequence is TGTGCCAGCAGCTTATTAGACAGGTCCACAGATACGCAGTATTTT.

This chain joins TRBV7-6 and TRBJ1-5; perhaps TRBD1 as D (5 bases). Germline loops: CDR1 SGHVS, CDR2 FNYEAQ. Trimming cost V 2 bases and J 5 bases, with 16 bases left between them. The CDR3 runs 16 residues. The CDR3 DNA reads as TGTGCCAGCAGCTTATGGTCCCCCGGGGGGGATCAGCCCCAGCATTTT. Translated, it gives CASSLWSPGGDQPQHF.

This clonotype has more than one count but fewer than ten. V and J are TRBV12-3 or TRBV12-4 and TRBJ1-4, with D unresolved. The length of the CDR3 is 15 residues. V lost 4 bases and J 6 bases, leaving 15 bases between the germline ends. CDR3 in amino acids: CASSSSDAEYEKLFF. The CDR3 DNA reads TGTGCCAGCAGTTCCTCTGACGCTGAGTATGAAAAACTGTTTTTT.

The chain is built from TRBV12-3 or TRBV12-4 and TRBJ2-7; D unclear. CDR3 size: 14 residues. Trimming took 5 bases from V and 1 from J, leaving 12 bases between them. CDR3 sequence (DNA): TGTGCCAGCAGTGCCCTTGGGGTGTCCTACGAGCAGTACTTC. It encodes CASSALGVSYEQYF.

The chain carries TRBV5-6 and TRBJ1-2; the D is unclear. The CDR3 runs 16 residues. The V end lost 0 bases, the J end lost 0 bases, and 12 bases lay between the germline ends. Germline V gene sequence: CDR1 SGHDT, CDR2 YYEEEE. The CDR3 loop is CASSLDALEANYGYTF. The CDR3 DNA sequence: TGTGCCAGCAGCTTGGACGCACTCGAAGCTAACTATGGCTACACCTTC. The full variable domain, rest sourced from reference TRBV5-6 and TRBJ1-2, is DAGVTQSPTHLIKTRGQQVTLRCSPKSGHDTVSWYQQALGQGPQFIFQYYEEEERQRGNFPDRFSGHQFPNYSSELNVNALLLGDSALYLCASSLDALEANYGYTFGSGTRLTVV.

The chain links TRBV6-5 to TRBJ2-2, with D perhaps TRBD1 (7 bases). This CDR3 has 18 amino acids. The V end lost 5 bases, the J end lost 0 bases, and 19 bases lay between the germline ends. Germline CDR1 is MNHEY and CDR2 is SVGAGI. CDR3: CASSPWTGPGANTGELFF. The DNA of the CDR3 is TGTGCCAGCAGTCCCTGGACAGGCCCGGGAGCGAACACCGGGGAGCTGTTTTTT.

This clonotype has a count of ten or more. The V and J genes are TRBV12-3 or TRBV12-4 and TRBJ1-3, with 9 bases that match TRBD1. The CDR3 has 15 residues. The V and J ends lost 6 bases and 2 bases, in that order; junction bases with no gene match: 5. For the CDR3, the DNA is TGTGCCAGCAGCCACACAGGGGGCACTGGAAACACCATATATTTT. Encoded protein: CASSHTGGTGNTIYF.

This clonotype was seen repeatedly, ten times or more. The chain joins TRBV7-2 to TRBJ1-4; D gene uncertain. Germline CDR1 and CDR2: SGHTA and FQGNSA. V gave up 1 base and J gave up 8 bases, with 14 bases separating them. This CDR3 region has 15 residues. The CDR3 loop reads CASSLDGSRIEKLFF. The CDR3 DNA sequence: TGTGCCAGCAGCTTAGACGGCAGTCGGATCGAAAAACTGTTTTTT. Based on the CDR3 plus reference TRBV7-2 and TRBJ1-4, the full variable domain is GAGVSQSPSNKVTEKGKDVELRCDPISGHTALYWYRQSLGQGLEFLIYFQGNSAPDKSGLPSDRFSAERTGGSVSTLTIQRTQQEDSAVYLCASSLDGSRIEKLFFGSGTQLSVL.

This clonotype has more than one count but fewer than ten. The rearrangement uses TRBV6-1 and TRBJ1-1; a weak D match, TRBD1 (6 bases). This CDR3 comprises 16 residues. The germline V gene has CDR1 MNHNS and CDR2 SASEGT. Trimming stripped 10 bases from V and 0 bases from J, with 21 bases between. Here the CDR3 reads CATRGPPHAMNTEAFF. CDR3 bases: TGTGCCACCCGGGGGCCACCGCACGCGATGAACACTGAAGCTTTCTTT.